This T cell receptor beta chain emerged from a study of blood T cell repertoires in COVID-19. Study background: PBMCs, B-cell-depleted T cells, or T cells provided the cDNA or gDNA that made up the material.

Enrolment of Seattle patients took place during active infection, and they were followed longitudinally. Repertoires were generated with immunoSEQ multiplex PCR, while TCRdb's copy carries only in-frame clones and drops some. The profile shows 50,000 to 60,000 clones, 87% of them singletons. V was cut by 4 bases and J by 2 bases, with 12 bases left in between. The germline V gene has CDR1 ENHRY and CDR2 SYGVKD. This CDR3 has 14 residues. The source of this sequence is a middle-aged man with COVID-19, enrolled during active disease. The chain couples TRBV10-3 to TRBJ2-7, with a tentative D call TRBD2 (5 bases). Sequencing was carried out using peripheral blood. The CDR3 nucleotides are TGTGCCATCAGTGTGGACTCCGGCCCCTACGAGCAGTACTTC. Translation gives CAISVDSGPYEQYF.